The TCR beta chain under discussion was sequenced for a study of response to subunit inactivated influenza vaccine. Points from the study as a whole: New T cells are recruited in small numbers by each seasonal influenza vaccination, according to the authors' suggestion.

TCRdb processed the RT-PCR reads anew with MiXCR; each CDR3 protein has one entry. The sample comprises 630,000 or so distinct CDR3 sequences, 15% to 19% of which are singletons, and 11% rests with the top ten. This clonotype was picked up many times. The target antigen is unknown. This clonotype was sampled from a man aged 50-59 years who received an inactivated influenza vaccine. Sequenced here: PBMCs from blood, sampled roughly 12 days after vaccination.

CDR3 nucleotide sequence: TGTGCCAGCAGCTTAGGGGGACCTGCCACTGAAGCTTTCTTT. As protein: CASSLGGPATEAFF. The genes are TRBV7-2 and TRBJ1-1; D perhaps matches TRBD1 (5 bases). CDR3 length: 14 residues. The V gene's germline CDR1 is SGHTA and CDR2 FQGNSA. With 1 base removed from V and 4 bases from J, the gap between germline ends came to 10 bases.